One and the same sample provided the 16 T cell receptor beta chains below, sequenced in a study of regulatory T cells in long-lasting Graves disease. Library construction for TCR beta used iRepertoire HTBI primers and Arm-PCR of CDR3 regions. TCRdb itself ran the multiplex PCR reads through MiXCR, one entry per CDR3 protein. This table has some 560,000 distinct CDR3 sequences, around 16% appearing once. Time point here: newly diagnosed GD, antithyroid drugs for less than 3 months. RNA isolated from PBMCs was used to make the TCR library. These data were likewise used in another study, on T cells in Graves' hyperthyroidism and ophthalmopathy.

Source: peripheral blood mononuclear cells (PBMCs), taken at new diagnosis, from a patient treated with antithyroid drugs. The receptors were gathered from a woman between 40 and 65 years old with Graves disease.

V usage is TRBV14 and J usage is TRBJ1-2, with TRBD1 as a possible D gene (5 bases). The ends were cut back, 8 bases at V and 4 bases at J, with 23 bases in the middle. CDR1 and CDR2 (germline): SGHDN, FVKESK. This CDR3 is 16 amino acids long. CDR3 DNA sequence: TGTGCCAGCCGTAGGTTGGAGGCCGACAGCATCTATGGCTACACCTTC. As protein: CASRRLEADSIYGYTF.

The CDR3 region is CASSLKWQNTEAFF. CDR3 in DNA: TGTGCCAGCAGCTTGAAGTGGCAAAACACTGAAGCTTTCTTT. The chain combines TRBV3-1 with TRBJ1-1; D gene ambiguous. V lost 5 bases to trimming and J lost 2 bases, with 12 bases between them. Germline loops: CDR1 LGHDT, CDR2 YNNKEL (reference sequence). The CDR3 is made up of 14 amino acids.

This clonotype was detected many times. J is TRBJ1-1 and V is TRBV11-1; TRBD1 is a possible D gene (6 bases). Trimming removed 0 bases from V and 2 bases from J, with 10 bases in between. This CDR3 is 15 amino acids long. Germline lookup yields CDR1 SGHAT and CDR2 FQDESV (reference sequence). The CDR3 nucleotides are TGTGCCAGCAGCTTAGCGGGGGCAGCTAACACTGAAGCTTTCTTT. Its translation: CASSLAGAANTEAFF.

This clonotype was counted many times. The chain uses TRBV12-5 and TRBJ2-1; D unclear. Germline V gene sequence: CDR1 LGHNT, CDR2 FRNRAP. The CDR3 is 14 residues long. V was shortened by 5 bases and J by 0 bases, with 8 bases between the two germline ends. DNA of the CDR3: TGTGCTAGTGGTGGGAAAAGCTCCTACAATGAGCAGTTCTTC. Amino acids: CASGGKSSYNEQFF. The full variable domain, with the rest looked up from reference TRBV12-5 and TRBJ2-1, is DARVTQTPRHKVTEMGQEVTMRCQPILGHNTVFWYRQTMMQGLELLAYFRNRAPLDDSGMPKDRFSAEMPDATLATLKIQPSEPRDSAVYFCASGGKSSYNEQFFGPGTRLTVL.

This chain uses TRBV6-1 with TRBJ2-2; 8 nucleotides agree with TRBD1. This CDR3 comprises 16 residues. The germline gives CDR1 MNHNS, CDR2 SASEGT. With 4 bases clipped from V and 3 bases from J, the junction kept 7 bases outside the gene matches. CDR3 nucleotides: TGTGCCAGCAGTGGAGACAGGGGTCGGGACACCGGGGAGCTGTTTTTT. Translating it yields CASSGDRGRDTGELFF.

This clonotype was detected many times. Germline is not matched at one junction end, which may reflect a read error. J is TRBJ2-7 and V is TRBV11-2; 10 positions match TRBD1. CDR1 and CDR2 from the germline V gene are SGHAT and FQNNGV. This CDR3 contains 15 residues. The CDR3 DNA sequence: TGCGCCAGCAGCCAAACCGGGACAGGGGCGCGTGAGCAGTACTTC. This sequence encodes CASSQTGTGAREQYF.

This chain links TRBV19 with TRBJ2-5, with 9 bases aligning to TRBD1. Germline V gives CDR1 LNHDA, CDR2 SQIVND (reference sequence). Losses at the gene ends were 7 bases for V and 5 bases for J; bases not matched to a gene: 11. The CDR3 contains 15 residues. The CDR3 coding sequence is TGTGCCAGTATGAGGGGGACAGGGAGGATTGAGACCCAGTACTTC. Translated: CASMRGTGRIETQYF.

This clonotype was observed many times. V gene TRBV7-9 combines with J gene TRBJ1-2; D not certain. CDR1 SEHNR and CDR2 FQNEAQ come from the germline V gene (reference sequence). The V end lost 7 bases, the J end lost 5 bases, and 14 bases lay between the germline ends. CDR3 length: 13 residues. CDR3 protein: CASTLGVTYGYTF. In DNA, the CDR3 is TGTGCCAGCACCCTCGGAGTGACTTATGGCTACACCTTC.

This clonotype was seen a few times. The rearrangement joins TRBV15 to TRBJ2-7, with TRBD2 matching 7 bases. This CDR3 region has 17 residues. The germline gives CDR1 LNHNV, CDR2 YYDKDF (reference sequence). The ends lost 8 bases at V and 2 bases at J; junction bases unmatched: 18. Here the CDR3 reads CATGENYGRASTYEQYF. The CDR3 nucleotides read TGTGCCACCGGGGAGAACTATGGGAGGGCGTCGACCTACGAGCAGTACTTC.

The CDR3 DNA sequence: TGTGCTAGTGGGCACCAGTCAAACACTGAAGCTTTCTTT. Protein sequence: CASGHQSNTEAFF. This chain joins TRBV12-5 and TRBJ1-1; no clear D. The length of the CDR3 is 13 residues. Germline values: CDR1 LGHNT, CDR2 FRNRAP. The ends were cut back, 6 bases at V and 2 bases at J, with 10 bases in the middle.

V gene TRBV10-2 combines with J gene TRBJ2-2, with TRBD2 identical over 15 bases. The J segment lost 4 bases and the V segment lost 6 bases, leaving 3 bases of the junction unmatched. CDR1 WSHSY and CDR2 SAAADI come from the germline V gene. The CDR3 loop spans 16 amino acids. The CDR3 nucleotides are TGCGCCAGCAGAAGGACTAGCGGGGGGGGCACCGGGGAGCTGTTTTTT. Translation gives CASRRTSGGGTGELFF.

This clonotype was detected ten times or more. This chain joins TRBV3-1 and TRBJ2-3; 7 nucleotides align to TRBD1. The CDR3 is 19 amino acids. Trimming took 1 base from V and 0 from J; bases not matched to a gene: 13. From germline, CDR1 is LGHDT and CDR2 YNNKEL (reference sequence). As DNA, the CDR3 is TGTGCCAGCAGCCAAGTGGCCCACAGGGACAGACCTAGCACAGATACGCAGTATTTT. It codes for CASSQVAHRDRPSTDTQYF.

This chain joins TRBV7-8 and TRBJ1-4, with no clear D. Trimming cost V 3 bases and J 3 bases, with 11 bases left between them. CDR3 length equals 15 residues. Germline V gene lookup returns CDR1 SGHVS and CDR2 FQNEAQ. CDR3 coding DNA: TGTGCCAGCAGCTTCGGACCCGGGGCTAATGAAAAACTGTTTTTT. Its translation: CASSFGPGANEKLFF.

This clonotype was seen repeatedly, ten times or more. The chain joins TRBV18 to TRBJ1-1; D remains unclear. Trimming removed 8 bases at V and 1 base at J, with 5 bases between. Germline V gives CDR1 KGHSH, CDR2 LQKENI. The CDR3 is made up of 11 amino acids. The CDR3 nucleotides are TGTGCCAGCACCTCGAACACTGAAGCTTTCTTT. This gives the protein CASTSNTEAFF.

A remark on this clonotype: This may stem from a read error, because a much larger clone lies one nucleotide away. DNA for the CDR3: TGTGCCAGCAGCCACGGGGGAGGGTACATTAATGAAAAACTGTTTTTT. Translated, it gives CASSHGGGYINEKLFF. This chain links TRBV3-1 with TRBJ1-4; tentative D call: TRBD1 (5 bases). V lost 3 bases and J 4 bases, leaving 15 bases between the germline ends. The CDR3 extends over 16 amino acids. Germline values: CDR1 LGHDT, CDR2 YNNKEL (reference sequence).

V is TRBV4-1 and J is TRBJ2-3, with 12 bases that match TRBD2. The V and J ends lost 2 bases and 2 bases, in that order; junction bases with no gene match: 2. This CDR3 has 16 residues. Germline V gene sequence: CDR1 MGHRA, CDR2 YSYEKL. CDR3 sequence (DNA): TGCGCCAGCAGCCAACGGACTAGCGGGACCACAGATACGCAGTATTTT. Residues: CASSQRTSGTTDTQYF.